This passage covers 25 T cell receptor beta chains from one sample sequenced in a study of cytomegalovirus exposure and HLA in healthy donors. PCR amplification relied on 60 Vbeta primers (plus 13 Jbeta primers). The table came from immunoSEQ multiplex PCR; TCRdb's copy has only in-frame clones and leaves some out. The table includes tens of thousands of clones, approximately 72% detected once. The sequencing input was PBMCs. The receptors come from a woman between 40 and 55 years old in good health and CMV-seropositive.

CDR3 DNA: TGTGCCATCAGTGAGAGGAGTGGGACAGGGAGTGATGAGCAGTTCTTC. This translates into CAISERSGTGSDEQFF. This chain joins TRBV10-3 and TRBJ2-1, with TRBD1 identical over 9 bases. The CDR3 length is 16 residues. Looked up from germline, CDR1 is ENHRY and CDR2 is SYGVKD. V shed 2 bases, J shed 8 bases, and the junction held 10 bases outside the gene matches.

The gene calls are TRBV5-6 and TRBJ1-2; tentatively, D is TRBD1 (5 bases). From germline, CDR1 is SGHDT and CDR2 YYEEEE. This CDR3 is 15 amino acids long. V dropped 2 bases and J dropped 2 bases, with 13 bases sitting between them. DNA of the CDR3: TGTGCCAGCAGCTTCGGTACAGGAGTGAACTATGGCTACACCTTC. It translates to CASSFGTGVNYGYTF.

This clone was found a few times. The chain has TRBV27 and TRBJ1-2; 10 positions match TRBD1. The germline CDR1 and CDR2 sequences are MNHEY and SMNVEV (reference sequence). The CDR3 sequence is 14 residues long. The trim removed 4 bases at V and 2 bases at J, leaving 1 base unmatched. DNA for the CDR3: TGTGCCAGCAGTTGGGGACAGGGGAACTATGGCTACACCTTC. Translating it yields CASSWGQGNYGYTF.

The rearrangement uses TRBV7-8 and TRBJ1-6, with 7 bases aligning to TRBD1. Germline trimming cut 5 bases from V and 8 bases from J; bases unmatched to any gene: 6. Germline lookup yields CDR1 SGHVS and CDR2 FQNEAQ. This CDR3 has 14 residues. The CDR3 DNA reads TGTGCCAGCAGCCCCCGACAGGGATATTCACCCCTCCACTTT. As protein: CASSPRQGYSPLHF.

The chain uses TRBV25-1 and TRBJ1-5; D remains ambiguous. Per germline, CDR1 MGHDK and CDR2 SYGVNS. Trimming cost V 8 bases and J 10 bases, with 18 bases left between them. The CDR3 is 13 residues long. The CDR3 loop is CASSPTKGDPQHF. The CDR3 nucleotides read TGTGCCAGCTCTCCCACTAAGGGAGATCCCCAGCATTTT.

For the CDR3, the DNA is TGTGCCAGCAGCCAAGATTCAGGGGGGAGTGGTCGCAATGAGCAGTTCTTC. Protein: CASSQDSGGSGRNEQFF. The chain joins TRBV4-2 to TRBJ2-1; a weak D match, TRBD1 (7 bases). The CDR3 is made up of 17 amino acids. The germline gives CDR1 LGHNA, CDR2 YNFKEQ. Deletions cut 0 bases from V and 6 bases from J, with 18 bases between.

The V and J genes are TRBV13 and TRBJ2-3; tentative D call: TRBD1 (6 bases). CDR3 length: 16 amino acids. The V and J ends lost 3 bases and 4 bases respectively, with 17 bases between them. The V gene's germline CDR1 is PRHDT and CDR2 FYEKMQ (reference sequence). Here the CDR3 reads CASSFSGQGLADTQYF. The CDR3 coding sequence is TGTGCCAGCAGCTTTTCGGGACAAGGCCTGGCAGATACGCAGTATTTT.

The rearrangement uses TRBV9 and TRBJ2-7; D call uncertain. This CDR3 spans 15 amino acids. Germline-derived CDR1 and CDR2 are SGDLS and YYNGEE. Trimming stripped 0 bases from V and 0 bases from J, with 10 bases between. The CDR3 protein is CASSVEPRSSYEQYF. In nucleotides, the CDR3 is TGTGCCAGCAGCGTAGAGCCTCGGAGCTCCTACGAGCAGTACTTC.

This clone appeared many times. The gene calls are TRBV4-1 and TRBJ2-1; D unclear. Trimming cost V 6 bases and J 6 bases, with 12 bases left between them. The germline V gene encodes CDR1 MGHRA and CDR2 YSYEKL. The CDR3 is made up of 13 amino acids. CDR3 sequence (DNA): TGCGCCAGCAGTACTTTACAGTTCAATGAGCAGTTCTTC. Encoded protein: CASSTLQFNEQFF.

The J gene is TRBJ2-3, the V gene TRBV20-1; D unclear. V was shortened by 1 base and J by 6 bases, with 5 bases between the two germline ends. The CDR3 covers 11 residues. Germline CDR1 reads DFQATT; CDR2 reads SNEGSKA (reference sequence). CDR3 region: CSARGLDTQYF. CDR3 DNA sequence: TGCAGTGCTAGAGGTCTTGATACGCAGTATTTT.

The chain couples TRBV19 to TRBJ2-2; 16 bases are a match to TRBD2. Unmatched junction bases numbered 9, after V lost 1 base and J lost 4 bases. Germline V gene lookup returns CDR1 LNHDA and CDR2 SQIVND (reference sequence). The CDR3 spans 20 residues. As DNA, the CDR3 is TGTGCCAGTAGTATAGTCCCACCGGGACTAGCGGGGGGGGGCACCGGGGAGCTGTTTTTT. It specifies CASSIVPPGLAGGGTGELFF.

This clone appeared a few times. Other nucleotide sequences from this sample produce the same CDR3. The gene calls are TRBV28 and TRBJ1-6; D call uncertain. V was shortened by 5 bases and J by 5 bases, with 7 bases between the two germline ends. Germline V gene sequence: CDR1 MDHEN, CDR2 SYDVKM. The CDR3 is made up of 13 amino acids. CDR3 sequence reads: CASSRVDNSPLHF. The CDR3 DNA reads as TGTGCCAGCAGTAGAGTGGATAATTCACCCCTCCACTTT.

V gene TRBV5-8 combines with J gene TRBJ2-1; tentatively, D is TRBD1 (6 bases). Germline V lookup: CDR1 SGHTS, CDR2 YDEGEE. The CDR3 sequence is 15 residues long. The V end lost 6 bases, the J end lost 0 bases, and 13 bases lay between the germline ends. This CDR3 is CASTRTGSSYNEQFF. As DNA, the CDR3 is TGTGCCAGCACCAGAACAGGGAGCTCCTACAATGAGCAGTTCTTC.

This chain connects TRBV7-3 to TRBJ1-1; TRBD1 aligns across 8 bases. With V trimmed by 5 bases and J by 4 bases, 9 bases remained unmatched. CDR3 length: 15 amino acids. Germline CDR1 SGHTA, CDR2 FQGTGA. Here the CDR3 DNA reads TGTGCCAGCAGCACAGGACAGGGACGGAGCACTGAAGCTTTCTTT. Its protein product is CASSTGQGRSTEAFF.

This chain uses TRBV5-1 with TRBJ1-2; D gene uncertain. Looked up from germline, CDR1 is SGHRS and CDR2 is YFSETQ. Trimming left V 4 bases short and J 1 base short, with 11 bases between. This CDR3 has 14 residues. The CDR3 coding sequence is TGCGCCAGCAGCCAACGGTCGGTTAACTATGGCTACACCTTC. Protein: CASSQRSVNYGYTF.

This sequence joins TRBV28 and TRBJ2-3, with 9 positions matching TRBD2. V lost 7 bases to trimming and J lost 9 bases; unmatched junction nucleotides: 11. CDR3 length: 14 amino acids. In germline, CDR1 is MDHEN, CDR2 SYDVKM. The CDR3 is CASTRGGGAQTQYF. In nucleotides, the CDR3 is TGTGCCAGCACGCGTGGCGGGGGGGCCCAGACGCAGTATTTT.

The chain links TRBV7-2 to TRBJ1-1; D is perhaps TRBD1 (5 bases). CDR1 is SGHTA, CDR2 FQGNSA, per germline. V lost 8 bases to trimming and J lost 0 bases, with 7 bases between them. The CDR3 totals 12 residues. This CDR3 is CASGHMNTEAFF. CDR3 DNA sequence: TGTGCCAGCGGACACATGAACACTGAAGCTTTCTTT.

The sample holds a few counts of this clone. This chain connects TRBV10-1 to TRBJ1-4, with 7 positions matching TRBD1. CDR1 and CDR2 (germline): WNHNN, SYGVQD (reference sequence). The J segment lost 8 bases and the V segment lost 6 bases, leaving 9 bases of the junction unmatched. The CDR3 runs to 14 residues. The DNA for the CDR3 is TGCGCCAGCAGGGCGACAGGGAGGCTCGAAAAACTGTTTTTT. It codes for CASRATGRLEKLFF.

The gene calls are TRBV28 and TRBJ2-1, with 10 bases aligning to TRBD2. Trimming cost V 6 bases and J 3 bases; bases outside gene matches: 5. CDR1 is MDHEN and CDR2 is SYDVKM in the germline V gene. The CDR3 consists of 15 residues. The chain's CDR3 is CASSRSGGGYNEQFF. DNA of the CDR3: TGTGCCAGCAGCCGAAGCGGGGGGGGCTACAATGAGCAGTTCTTC.

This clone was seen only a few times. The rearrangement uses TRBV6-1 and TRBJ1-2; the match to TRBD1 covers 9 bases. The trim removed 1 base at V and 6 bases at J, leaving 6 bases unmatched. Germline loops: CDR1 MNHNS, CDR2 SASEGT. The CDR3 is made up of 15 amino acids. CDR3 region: CASSEGRGQGNGYTF. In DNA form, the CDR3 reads TGTGCCAGCAGTGAAGGGAGGGGACAGGGAAATGGCTACACCTTC.

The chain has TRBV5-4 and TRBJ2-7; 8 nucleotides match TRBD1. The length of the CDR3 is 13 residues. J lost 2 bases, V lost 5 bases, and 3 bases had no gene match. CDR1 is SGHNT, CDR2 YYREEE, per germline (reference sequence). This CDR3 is CASRGGQAYEQYF. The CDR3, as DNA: TGTGCCAGCAGGGGGGGACAGGCCTACGAGCAGTACTTC.

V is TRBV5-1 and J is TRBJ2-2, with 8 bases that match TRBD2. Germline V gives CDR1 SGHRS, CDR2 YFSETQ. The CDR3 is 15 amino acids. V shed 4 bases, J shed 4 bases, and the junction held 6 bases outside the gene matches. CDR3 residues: CASSGSGTSTGELFF. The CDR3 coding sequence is TGCGCCAGCAGCGGATCCGGGACTAGCACCGGGGAGCTGTTTTTT.

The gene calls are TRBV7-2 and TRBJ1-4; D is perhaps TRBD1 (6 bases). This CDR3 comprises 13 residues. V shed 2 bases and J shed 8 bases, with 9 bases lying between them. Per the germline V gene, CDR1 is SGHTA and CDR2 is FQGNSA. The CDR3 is CASSLTGREKLFF. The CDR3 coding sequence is TGTGCCAGCAGCTTAACAGGGCGGGAAAAACTGTTTTTT. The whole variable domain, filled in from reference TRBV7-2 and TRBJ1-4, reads GAGVSQSPSNKVTEKGKDVELRCDPISGHTALYWYRQSLGQGLEFLIYFQGNSAPDKSGLPSDRFSAERTGGSVSTLTIQRTQQEDSAVYLCASSLTGREKLFFGSGTQLSVL.

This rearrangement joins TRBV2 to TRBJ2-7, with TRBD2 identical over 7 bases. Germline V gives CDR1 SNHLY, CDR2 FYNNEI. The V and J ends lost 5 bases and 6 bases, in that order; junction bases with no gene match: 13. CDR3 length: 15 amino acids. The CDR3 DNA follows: TGTGCCAGCAGTCCTGGGCGGGGGAGCCTAGGCGAGCAGTACTTC. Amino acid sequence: CASSPGRGSLGEQYF.

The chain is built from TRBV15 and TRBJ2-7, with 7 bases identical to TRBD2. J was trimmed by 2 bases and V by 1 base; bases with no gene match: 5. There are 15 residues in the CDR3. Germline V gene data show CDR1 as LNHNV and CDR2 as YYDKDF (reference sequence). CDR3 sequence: CATSRGGEGTYEQYF. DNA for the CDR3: TGTGCCACCAGCAGAGGGGGGGAGGGAACCTACGAGCAGTACTTC.